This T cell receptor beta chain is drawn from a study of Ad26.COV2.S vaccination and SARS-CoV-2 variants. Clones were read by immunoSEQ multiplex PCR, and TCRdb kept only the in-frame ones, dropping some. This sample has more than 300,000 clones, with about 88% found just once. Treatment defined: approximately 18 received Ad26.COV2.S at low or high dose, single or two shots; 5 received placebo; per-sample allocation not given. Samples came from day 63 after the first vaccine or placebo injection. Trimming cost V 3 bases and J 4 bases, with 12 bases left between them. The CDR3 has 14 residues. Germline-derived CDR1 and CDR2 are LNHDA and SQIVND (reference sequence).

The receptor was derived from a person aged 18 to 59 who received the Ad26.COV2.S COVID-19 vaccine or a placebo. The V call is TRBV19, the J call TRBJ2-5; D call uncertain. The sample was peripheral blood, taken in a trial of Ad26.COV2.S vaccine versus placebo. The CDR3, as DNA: TGTGCCAGTAGTATCCGATACTCGGGAGAGACCCAGTACTTC. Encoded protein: CASSIRYSGETQYF.